The 8 T cell receptor beta chains below all came from one sample that was sequenced in a study of blood T cell repertoires in COVID-19. Produced via immunoSEQ multiplex PCR; TCRdb's table is partial and in-frame only. This table has 150,000 to 200,000 clones, around 80% appearing once. Sequencing was carried out using peripheral blood. All receptors derive from a man in his 60s with active or convalescent COVID-19.

The V call is TRBV27, the J call TRBJ1-4; D is possibly TRBD1 (5 bases). Germline-derived CDR1 and CDR2 are MNHEY and SMNVEV (reference sequence). This CDR3 comprises 13 residues. The V and J ends lost 3 bases and 5 bases respectively, with 7 bases between them. The CDR3 sequence: CASSFRENEKLFF. CDR3 in DNA: TGTGCCAGCAGTTTCAGGGAAAATGAAAAACTGTTTTTT.

This clone was counted a single time. The rearrangement links TRBV7-2 to TRBJ2-3; 7 bases fit TRBD1. Germline V gives CDR1 SGHTA, CDR2 FQGNSA. The CDR3 totals 14 residues. With 5 bases clipped from V and 5 bases from J, the junction kept 7 bases outside the gene matches. CDR3 amino acids: CASSPDRAGDTQYF. The CDR3 DNA reads as TGTGCCAGCAGCCCAGACAGGGCTGGAGATACGCAGTATTTT.

This clone was observed a few times. The chain uses TRBV11-2 and TRBJ1-1; 10 nucleotides align to TRBD1. The CDR3 runs to 14 residues. Germline trimming cut 4 bases from V and 3 bases from J; bases unmatched to any gene: 2. Germline V gene sequence: CDR1 SGHAT, CDR2 FQNNGV. CDR3: CASSSGQGYTEAFF. CDR3 sequence (DNA): TGTGCCAGCAGCTCGGGACAGGGGTACACTGAAGCTTTCTTT.

The chain joins TRBV13 to TRBJ2-7; 10 bases line up with TRBD2. The CDR3 has 16 amino acids. V gave up 1 base and J gave up 1 base; unmatched junction bases: 4. Per the germline V gene, CDR1 is PRHDT and CDR2 is FYEKMQ (reference sequence). The chain's CDR3 is CASSLEVAGGSYEQYF. The CDR3 nucleotides are TGTGCCAGCAGCTTAGAGGTAGCGGGAGGTTCCTACGAGCAGTACTTC. Combining the CDR3 with reference TRBV13 and TRBJ2-7 gives the whole variable domain AAGVIQSPRHLIKEKRETATLKCYPIPRHDTVYWYQQGPGQDPQFLISFYEKMQSDKGSIPDRFSAQQFSDYHSELNMSSLELGDSALYFCASSLEVAGGSYEQYFGPGTRLTVT.

The chain combines TRBV3-1 (or the pseudogene TRBV3-2) with TRBJ1-1; 10 nucleotides agree with TRBD1. The CDR3 consists of 16 residues. The V gene end was trimmed by 4 bases and the J gene end by 5 bases; junction bases not matched to a gene: 10. The germline V gene has CDR1 LGHDT and CDR2 YNNKEL (reference sequence). Here the CDR3 DNA reads TGTGCCAGCAGCCCCGGGACAGGGGCCCGAAGGACTGAAGCTTTCTTT. Its protein is CASSPGTGARRTEAFF.

The chain joins TRBV28 to TRBJ1-2; 8 bases line up with TRBD1. Looked up from germline, CDR1 is MDHEN and CDR2 is SYDVKM. The junction had 4 bases not matched to a gene; V was cut back by 4 bases and J by 3 bases. The CDR3 has 14 residues. The DNA of the CDR3 is TGTGCCAGCAGTTCACCAGGGGGCGACTATGGCTACACCTTC. Translation gives CASSSPGGDYGYTF.

The CDR3 loop reads CASSSAYQATVVSYEQYF. CDR3 DNA: TGTGCCAGCAGTTCCGCCTACCAAGCGACAGTAGTCTCCTACGAGCAGTACTTC. The chain is built from TRBV28 and TRBJ2-7; possibly TRBD1 for D (5 bases). The CDR3 is 18 residues long. The V gene lost 4 bases and the J gene lost 0 bases, with 22 bases spanning the gap. Germline CDR1 is MDHEN and CDR2 is SYDVKM.

This clone was counted between two and nine times. V and J are TRBV6-5 and TRBJ1-2, with a possible D match to TRBD1 (6 bases). This CDR3 spans 15 amino acids. Germline V gene lookup returns CDR1 MNHEY and CDR2 SVGAGI. Trimming removed 6 bases from V and 5 bases from J, with 19 bases in between. The DNA of the CDR3 is TGTGCCAGCAGAGGTACAGGGTTTGGGATTTATGGCTACACCTTC. Amino acids: CASRGTGFGIYGYTF.